This T cell receptor (beta chain) was sequenced during a study of T cell changes during pregnancy in multiple sclerosis. Some clones are missing from TCRdb's copy, which holds only in-frame ones; the method was immunoSEQ multiplex PCR. This table has some 80,000 clones, around 94% appearing once. The germline V gene has CDR1 SGHVS and CDR2 FQNEAQ. Deletions cut 2 bases from V and 0 bases from J, with 7 bases between. The CDR3 length is 14 residues. The sequenced sample was CD4+ T cells from peripheral blood mononuclear cells, obtained after pregnancy. This TCR was sampled from a female donor with multiple sclerosis, enrolled in a pregnancy study. The chain joins TRBV7-8 to TRBJ2-5, with TRBD2 as a possible D gene (5 bases). CDR3 protein: CASSLKRNQETQYF. The CDR3 nucleotides read TGTGCCAGCAGCTTAAAGCGGAACCAAGAGACCCAGTACTTC.